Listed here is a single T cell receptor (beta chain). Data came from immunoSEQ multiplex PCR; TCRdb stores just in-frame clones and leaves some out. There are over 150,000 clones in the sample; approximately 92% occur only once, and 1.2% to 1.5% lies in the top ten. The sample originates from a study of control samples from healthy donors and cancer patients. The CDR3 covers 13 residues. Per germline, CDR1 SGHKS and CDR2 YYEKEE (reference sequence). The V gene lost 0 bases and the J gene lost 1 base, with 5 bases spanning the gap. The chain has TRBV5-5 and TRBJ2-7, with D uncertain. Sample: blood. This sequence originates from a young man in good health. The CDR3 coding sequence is TGTGCCAGCAGCTTGGGCAGATCCTACGAGCAGTACTTC. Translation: CASSLGRSYEQYF.